Each of the 27 T cell receptor beta chains below was sequenced from the same sample in a study of blood T cell repertoires in COVID-19. The table came from immunoSEQ multiplex PCR; TCRdb's copy has only in-frame clones and leaves some out. The sample records about 300,000 clones, roughly 89% being singletons. The source material was PBMCs or T cells enriched from blood (not recorded which). The receptor set was obtained from a woman aged 45-59 years who had been exposed to COVID-19.

The rearrangement joins TRBV6-5 to TRBJ1-2; 7 bases are shared with TRBD1. The germline V gene encodes CDR1 MNHEY and CDR2 SVGAGI. The trim removed 7 bases at V and 7 bases at J, leaving 9 bases unmatched. CDR3 length: 13 residues. The CDR3 is CASTKDRFSGYTF. The CDR3 DNA is TGTGCCAGCACTAAGGACAGGTTTAGTGGCTACACCTTC.

The V gene is TRBV10-3, the J gene TRBJ2-2, with 8 bases identical to TRBD2. V trimming: 3 bases; J trimming: 5 bases; junction bases outside the gene matches: 8. The CDR3 consists of 16 residues. Germline V gene lookup returns CDR1 ENHRY and CDR2 SYGVKD. The CDR3 DNA reads as TGTGCCATCAGTGAAGGTGGCGGGGGGATAACCGGGGAGCTGTTTTTT. Protein sequence: CAISEGGGGITGELFF.

This clone appeared once. This chain uses TRBV4-2 with TRBJ1-2, with TRBD1 matching 9 bases. CDR3 length equals 15 residues. Germline CDR1 reads LGHNA; CDR2 reads YNFKEQ. J lost 6 bases, V lost 4 bases, and 9 bases had no gene match. The CDR3 sequence: CASSRGQGGRDGYTF. The CDR3 DNA reads as TGTGCCAGCAGCCGGGGACAGGGAGGTCGTGATGGCTACACCTTC.

The V gene is TRBV6-5, the J gene TRBJ2-5, with D possibly matching TRBD1 (6 bases). This CDR3 spans 15 amino acids. Trimming stripped 6 bases from V and 1 base from J, with 15 bases between. Germline V lookup: CDR1 MNHEY, CDR2 SVGAGI. The CDR3, as DNA: TGTGCCAGCAGGCGACCGGGACAACTCCAAGAGACCCAGTACTTC. Its protein is CASRRPGQLQETQYF.

The rearrangement links TRBV28 to TRBJ2-7; D is possibly TRBD1 (6 bases). CDR1 and CDR2 from the germline V gene are MDHEN and SYDVKM. With 4 bases removed from V and 2 bases from J, the gap between germline ends came to 24 bases. The CDR3 is 18 residues long. CDR3 sequence (DNA): TGTGCCAGCAGTTACACCAGGTCCGGGACAAGGCAGACCTACGAGCAGTACTTC. Translated: CASSYTRSGTRQTYEQYF.

V gene TRBV2 combines with J gene TRBJ1-3; D gene ambiguous. Germline V lookup: CDR1 SNHLY, CDR2 FYNNEI. V lost 3 bases, J lost 2 bases, and 8 bases lay in between. This CDR3 has 14 amino acids. CDR3 in amino acids: CASSENSPGNTIYF. For the CDR3, the DNA is TGTGCCAGCAGTGAGAACAGTCCTGGAAACACCATATATTTT.

In this sample, this clone turned up once. V and J are TRBV30 and TRBJ1-6; D is undetermined. Trimming shortened V by 2 bases and J by 0 bases, and 8 bases separated the two germline ends. Germline CDR1 is GTSNPN and CDR2 is SVGIG (reference sequence). CDR3 length equals 15 residues. The CDR3 sequence is CAWSWYSSYNSPLHF. The CDR3, as DNA: TGTGCCTGGAGTTGGTACAGCTCCTATAATTCACCCCTCCACTTT.

V and J are TRBV5-1 and TRBJ1-2; 7 nucleotides line up with TRBD1. Trimming cost V 3 bases and J 2 bases; bases outside gene matches: 7. The CDR3 loop spans 15 amino acids. Germline V gene lookup returns CDR1 SGHRS and CDR2 YFSETQ. DNA for the CDR3: TGCGCCAGCAGCTCCGCCGGGACAGAGAACTATGGCTACACCTTC. Translated: CASSSAGTENYGYTF.

The chain uses TRBV6-5 and TRBJ1-6; the D gene is possibly TRBD1 (5 bases). The V end lost 6 bases, the J end lost 4 bases, and 13 bases lay between the germline ends. This CDR3 spans 15 amino acids. Per germline, CDR1 MNHEY and CDR2 SVGAGI. The CDR3 loop is CASRVNRQYNSPLHF. The CDR3 region has the DNA TGTGCCAGCAGGGTAAACCGACAGTATAATTCACCCCTCCACTTT.

The chain recombines TRBV7-9 with TRBJ2-7, with TRBD1 matching 10 bases. CDR1 SEHNR and CDR2 FQNEAQ come from the germline V gene (reference sequence). The junction had 1 base not matched to a gene; V was cut back by 0 bases and J by 2 bases. This CDR3 has 15 amino acids. For the CDR3, the DNA is TGTGCCAGCAGCTTAGCCGACAGGGGGCCCTACGAGCAGTACTTC. It yields the protein CASSLADRGPYEQYF.

V gene TRBV5-1 combines with J gene TRBJ2-2; perhaps TRBD2 as D (6 bases). The CDR3 is 15 amino acids. CDR1 and CDR2 from the germline V gene are SGHRS and YFSETQ. The V gene lost 3 bases and the J gene lost 7 bases, with 16 bases spanning the gap. CDR3 DNA sequence: TGCGCCAGCAGCTCCACAACGGGACTGAACGGGGAGCTGTTTTTT. Its protein product is CASSSTTGLNGELFF. The variable domain in full, completed from reference TRBV5-1 and TRBJ2-2, reads KAGVTQTPRYLIKTRGQQVTLSCSPISGHRSVSWYQQTPGQGLQFLFEYFSETQRNKGNFPGRFSGRQFSNSRSEMNVSTLELGDSALYLCASSSTTGLNGELFFGEGSRLTVL.

The chain employs TRBV28 and TRBJ2-7, with a possible D match to TRBD1 (5 bases). CDR3 length equals 14 residues. Trimming removed 6 bases at V and 2 bases at J, with 14 bases between. Germline-derived CDR1 and CDR2 are MDHEN and SYDVKM. DNA of the CDR3: TGTGCCAGCAGCTCCAGGGTCCTTACCTACGAGCAGTACTTC. Its translation: CASSSRVLTYEQYF.

This clone has just one count. The V call is TRBV11-2, the J call TRBJ2-5; maybe TRBD2 (5 bases). Germline CDR1 reads SGHAT; CDR2 reads FQNNGV. The CDR3 runs 15 residues. V lost 5 bases, J lost 0 bases, and 13 bases lay in between. The CDR3, as DNA: TGTGCCAGCAGCCCCCTCGAGGGAAACCAAGAGACCCAGTACTTC. Its translation: CASSPLEGNQETQYF.

This chain links TRBV5-1 with TRBJ1-2, with D maybe TRBD1 (5 bases). Germline CDR1 and CDR2: SGHRS and YFSETQ. V dropped 2 bases and J dropped 8 bases, with 13 bases sitting between them. The CDR3 spans 13 residues. The DNA for the CDR3 is TGCGCCAGCAGCTTTCCGGGGGAGGCGGGCTACACCTTC. Translating it yields CASSFPGEAGYTF.

The CDR3: CASSSQTGGTSNYGYTF. DNA of the CDR3: TGTGCCAGCAGCTCTCAGACAGGGGGTACCTCTAACTATGGCTACACCTTC. The J gene is TRBJ1-2, the V gene TRBV11-2, with 9 bases lining up with TRBD1. Germline V gives CDR1 SGHAT, CDR2 FQNNGV. This CDR3 contains 17 residues. Trimming at V came to 4 bases and at J to 0 bases, leaving 9 bases not matched to a gene.

The chain employs TRBV13 and TRBJ2-3, with 7 nucleotides matching TRBD1. Germline V gene lookup returns CDR1 PRHDT and CDR2 FYEKMQ (reference sequence). The CDR3 covers 14 residues. V shed 0 bases, J shed 3 bases, and the junction held 0 bases outside the gene matches. The CDR3 DNA reads TGTGCCAGCAGCTTAGGACAGGGGACAGATACGCAGTATTTT. Residues: CASSLGQGTDTQYF.

This chain uses TRBV27 with TRBJ2-7, with 10 positions matching TRBD1. J was trimmed by 6 bases and V by 10 bases; bases with no gene match: 9. Germline V gene sequence: CDR1 MNHEY, CDR2 SMNVEV (reference sequence). The CDR3 runs 13 residues. The CDR3 DNA follows: TGTGCCACATCCTCTTGGACAGGGGGCGAGCAGTACTTC. As protein: CATSSWTGGEQYF.

The rearrangement joins TRBV5-1 to TRBJ2-7; 9 positions match TRBD1. Germline CDR1 is SGHRS and CDR2 is YFSETQ. The CDR3 covers 16 residues. The J segment lost 6 bases and the V segment lost 2 bases, leaving 12 bases of the junction unmatched. The CDR3 coding sequence is TGCGCCAGCAGCTTCGGTCCGGGACAGGGTTATTGCGAGCAGTACTTC. It is translated as CASSFGPGQGYCEQYF.

Remarks on this clone: Additional DNA sequences in this sample encode the identical CDR3. This chain uses TRBV5-1 with TRBJ1-2, with 7 bases that match TRBD1. This CDR3 spans 13 amino acids. The V and J ends lost 3 bases and 3 bases, in that order; junction bases with no gene match: 2. The germline CDR1 and CDR2 sequences are SGHRS and YFSETQ. The CDR3 here is CASSSTGDYGYTF. The DNA of the CDR3 is TGCGCCAGCAGCTCAACAGGGGACTATGGCTACACCTTC.

The chain recombines TRBV21-1 with TRBJ2-7; no check of the table's D call, TRBD1, against the DNA was made. TRBV21-1 is a pseudogene. CDR3 length: 14 residues. CDR3 nucleotides: TGTGCCAGCAGCAAGGGACATCAGGTCGGCGAGCAGTACTTC. Amino acids: CASSKGHQVGEQYF.

The CDR3: CASSLTPGQGITDTQYF. For the CDR3, the DNA is TGCGCCAGCAGCCTAACCCCGGGACAGGGTATCACAGATACGCAGTATTTT. This rearrangement joins TRBV5-1 to TRBJ2-3; 9 nucleotides match TRBD1. V trimming: 4 bases; J trimming: 2 bases; junction bases outside the gene matches: 11. The CDR3 has 17 amino acids. CDR1 is SGHRS, CDR2 YFSETQ, per germline. The full variable domain, completed using reference TRBV5-1 and TRBJ2-3, is KAGVTQTPRYLIKTRGQQVTLSCSPISGHRSVSWYQQTPGQGLQFLFEYFSETQRNKGNFPGRFSGRQFSNSRSEMNVSTLELGDSALYLCASSLTPGQGITDTQYFGPGTRLTVL.

This chain links TRBV7-2 with TRBJ2-7, with D maybe TRBD2 (6 bases). Germline CDR1 SGHTA, CDR2 FQGNSA. V was shortened by 5 bases and J by 3 bases, with 11 bases between the two germline ends. The CDR3 sequence is 13 residues long. CDR3 sequence reads: CASSLLARYEQYF. CDR3 DNA sequence: TGTGCCAGCAGCCTACTAGCTCGCTACGAGCAGTACTTC.

This clone has just one count. The DNA for the CDR3 is TGTGCCAGTAGTAGACCCGACAGCCTGAACACTGAAGCTTTCTTT. Its protein is CASSRPDSLNTEAFF. This chain connects TRBV19 to TRBJ1-1; the D gene is possibly TRBD1 (5 bases). This CDR3 is built from 15 residues. Germline-derived CDR1 and CDR2 are LNHDA and SQIVND (reference sequence). Between the trimmed V and J ends, which lost 4 bases and 0 bases, there was a span of 12 bases.

The V call is TRBV3-1 (or the pseudogene TRBV3-2), the J call TRBJ2-5; D might be TRBD2 (5 bases). Germline CDR1 is LGHDT and CDR2 is YNNKEL (reference sequence). This CDR3 contains 13 residues. Deletions cut 4 bases from V and 13 bases from J, with 19 bases between. The CDR3 reads CASSPYLRGLTYF. CDR3 nucleotide sequence: TGTGCCAGCAGCCCATACCTCCGCGGGCTAACGTACTTC.

The chain carries TRBV21-1 and TRBJ2-6; TRBD1 was called by the table and not checked on the DNA. TRBV21-1 is flagged as a pseudogene. The CDR3 spans 18 residues. The CDR3 protein is CASRERTGESSGANVLTF. As DNA, the CDR3 is TGTGCCAGCAGGGAACGGACAGGGGAAAGCTCTGGGGCCAACGTCCTGACTTTC.

This clone was seen only a few times. This chain links TRBV5-1 with TRBJ1-4; D unresolved. CDR3 length equals 13 residues. Between the trimmed V and J ends, which lost 0 bases and 11 bases, there was a span of 11 bases. In germline, CDR1 is SGHRS, CDR2 YFSETQ. The CDR3 DNA sequence: TGCGCCAGCAGCTTGGACGAGCCCGGGAAACTGTTTTTT. This gives the protein CASSLDEPGKLFF.

The V gene is TRBV5-8, the J gene TRBJ2-2; D not resolved. The CDR3 extends over 14 amino acids. Trimming cost V 2 bases and J 5 bases, with 10 bases left between them. From germline, CDR1 is SGHTS and CDR2 YDEGEE. The DNA for the CDR3 is TGTGCCAGCAGCTTATACAAGAAGACCGGGGAGCTGTTTTTT. As protein: CASSLYKKTGELFF.